This T cell receptor beta chain was profiled in a study of blood T cells in healthy people across ages. Together with a sample-barcoded 5' primer, a J-beta primer mix was included in a second PCR lasting roughly 6 to 12 cycles. TCRdb analysed the 5' RACE reads with MiXCR anew, one entry per CDR3 protein. This table holds some 1,000,000 distinct CDR3 sequences, 25% found once. Trimming removed 10 bases from V and 4 bases from J; junction bases left unmatched: 9. The CDR3 totals 13 residues. These same records also appear under a second study, on T cells of mothers and their children.

The V and J genes are TRBV12-3 or TRBV12-4 and TRBJ2-5, with 7 bases identical to TRBD2. This TCR came from a girl aged 2 to 10 in good health. The material sequenced was blood. The CDR3 nucleotides are TGTGCCACCCGGGGAGGGAGAGGAGAGACCCAGTACTTC. This encodes CATRGGRGETQYF.